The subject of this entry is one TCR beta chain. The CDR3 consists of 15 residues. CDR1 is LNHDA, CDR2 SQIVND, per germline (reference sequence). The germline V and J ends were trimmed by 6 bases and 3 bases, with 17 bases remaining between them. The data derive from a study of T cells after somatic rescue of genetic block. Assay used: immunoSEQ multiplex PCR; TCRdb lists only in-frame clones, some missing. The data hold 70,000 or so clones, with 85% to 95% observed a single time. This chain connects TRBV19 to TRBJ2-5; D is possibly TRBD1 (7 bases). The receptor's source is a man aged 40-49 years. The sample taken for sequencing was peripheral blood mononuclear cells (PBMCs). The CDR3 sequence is CASSAARDRKETQYF. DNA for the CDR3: TGTGCCAGTAGCGCAGCGCGGGACAGAAAAGAGACCCAGTACTTC.